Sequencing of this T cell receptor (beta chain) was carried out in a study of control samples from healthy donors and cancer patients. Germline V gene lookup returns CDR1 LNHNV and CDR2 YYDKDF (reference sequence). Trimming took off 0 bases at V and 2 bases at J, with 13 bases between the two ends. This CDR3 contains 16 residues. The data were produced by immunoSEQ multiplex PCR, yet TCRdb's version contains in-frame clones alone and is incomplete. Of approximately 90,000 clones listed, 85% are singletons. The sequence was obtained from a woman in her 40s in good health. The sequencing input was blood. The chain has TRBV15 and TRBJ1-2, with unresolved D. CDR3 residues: CATSRDLVISNYGYTF. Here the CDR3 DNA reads TGTGCCACCAGCAGAGATCTAGTCATTTCGAACTATGGCTACACCTTC.